This T cell receptor beta chain emerged from a study of shared clonotypes between healthy human individuals. Broader study findings: Sharing of clonotypes among donors was expected to vary with sequencing depth.

Method: immunoSEQ multiplex PCR; TCRdb's copy keeps in-frame clones and lacks some. The sample consists of about 2.2 million clones, 90% to 95% of them appearing once. In the naive CD8 group, cells lacked CD45RO and were positively selected for CCR7, so terminally differentiated effector memory CD45RA+ cells were left out. This clone was seen just once. The antigen remains undetermined. In the same sample, other DNA sequences code for this CDR3. V lost 6 bases to trimming and J lost 0 bases, with 9 bases between them. The CDR3 extends over 14 amino acids. CDR1 is MDHEN, CDR2 SYDVKM, per germline. V gene TRBV28 combines with J gene TRBJ2-1; D is undetermined. Specimen: naive CD8+ T cells from PBMCs. The TCR originated in a man between 18 and 35 years old in good health. Some clones in this sample may be carry-over from other donors' samples. The CDR3 is CASRPFVSYNEQFF. DNA for the CDR3: TGTGCCAGCAGACCTTTTGTCTCCTACAATGAGCAGTTCTTC.